This TCR beta chain was obtained from a study of blood T cells in healthy people across ages. Study-level information: Every two T cells gave about one barcoded beta molecule via template switching. Study-wide findings and caveats: Expanded clonotype changes were possibly confounded by unknown donor CMV status.

This clonotype was observed a few times. Its target is unknown. The junction departs from germline at one end; a sequencing error may be responsible. The CDR3 has 13 residues. Germline CDR1 is PRHDT and CDR2 is FYEKMQ (reference sequence). Each sample yielded at least 6 million isolated PBMCs. The second PCR ran roughly 7 to 12 cycles with a sample-barcoded 5' primer and J-beta primers. TCRdb re-called the 5' RACE reads with MiXCR, one entry per CDR3 protein. The top ten clones hold roughly 23% of a sample with fewer than 2,000,000 distinct CDR3 sequences, about two fifths of them seen once. The chain has TRBV13 and TRBJ1-4; D is perhaps TRBD1 (6 bases). This TCR came from a human donor in good health. Sequences were obtained from blood. The CDR3 coding sequence is TGTACCAGCAGCGGAGGGGGGAACGAAAAACTGTTTTTT. Protein sequence: CTSSGGGNEKLFF.